The 18 T cell receptor beta chains in this list originate from one sample, sequenced in a study of blood T cell repertoires in COVID-19. Sequencing was performed with immunoSEQ multiplex PCR; in TCRdb, only in-frame clones are kept and a portion is missing. The sample has over 350,000 clones, around 88% seen once. The sample comprised peripheral blood. These receptors all stem from a woman aged 30 to 39 with acute or convalescent COVID-19.

The chain recombines TRBV5-1 with TRBJ1-2; perhaps TRBD1 as D (6 bases). This CDR3 spans 13 amino acids. Germline assignment: CDR1 SGHRS and CDR2 YFSETQ. Trimming left V 4 bases short and J 8 bases short, with 15 bases between. CDR3 sequence: CASSPRGGEGYTF. CDR3 DNA: TGCGCCAGCAGCCCCCGAGGGGGTGAGGGCTACACCTTC. The full variable domain, its missing parts supplied by reference TRBV5-1 and TRBJ1-2, is KAGVTQTPRYLIKTRGQQVTLSCSPISGHRSVSWYQQTPGQGLQFLFEYFSETQRNKGNFPGRFSGRQFSNSRSEMNVSTLELGDSALYLCASSPRGGEGYTFGSGTRLTVV.

Here the CDR3 DNA reads TGTGCCAGCGGGGACATCTCCTACAATGAGCAGTTCTTC. It yields the protein CASGDISYNEQFF. The chain carries TRBV12-3 or TRBV12-4 and TRBJ2-1; possibly TRBD1 for D (6 bases). The V gene lost 8 bases and the J gene lost 0 bases, with 8 bases spanning the gap. The length of the CDR3 is 13 residues.

This chain joins TRBV19 and TRBJ1-2; D unclear. V lost 2 bases and J 4 bases, leaving 8 bases between the germline ends. This CDR3 has 13 residues. The germline V gene encodes CDR1 LNHDA and CDR2 SQIVND (reference sequence). The DNA of the CDR3 is TGTGCCAGTAGTATATCGCTGAGCTATGGCTACACCTTC. Its protein product is CASSISLSYGYTF. The variable domain in full, with the rest retrieved from reference TRBV19 and TRBJ1-2, is DGGITQSPKYLFRKEGQNVTLSCEQNLNHDAMYWYRQDPGQGLRLIYYSQIVNDFQKGDIAEGYSVSREKKESFPLTVTSAQKNPTAFYLCASSISLSYGYTFGSGTRLTVV.

This clone appeared a few times. The J gene is TRBJ1-2, the V gene TRBV10-3, with D perhaps matching TRBD1 (5 bases). Per the germline V gene, CDR1 is ENHRY and CDR2 is SYGVKD. V was pared by 7 bases and J by 3 bases, with 15 bases between. The length of the CDR3 is 14 residues. CDR3 in amino acids: CAITQGVRDYGYTF. In nucleotides, the CDR3 is TGTGCCATCACCCAGGGTGTTCGGGACTATGGCTACACCTTC.

J is TRBJ2-7 and V is TRBV7-2; 8 nucleotides align to TRBD1. The germline CDR1 and CDR2 sequences are SGHTA and FQGNSA. This CDR3 comprises 14 residues. V was pared by 6 bases and J by 2 bases, with 6 bases of the junction left unmatched. The CDR3 DNA sequence: TGTGCCAGCAGTTCCACAGGGGGGCCCTACGAGCAGTACTTC. This sequence encodes CASSSTGGPYEQYF.

The chain carries TRBV2 and TRBJ2-5, with 14 bases matching TRBD2. CDR1 and CDR2 from the germline V gene are SNHLY and FYNNEI. J gave up 5 bases and V 10 bases, and 9 bases lay outside the gene matches. The CDR3 sequence is 15 residues long. The CDR3 sequence is CATRLAGGPGETQYF. CDR3 nucleotides: TGTGCCACCAGACTAGCGGGGGGGCCCGGGGAGACCCAGTACTTC. Full variable domain (rest looked up from reference TRBV2 and TRBJ2-5): EPEVTQTPSHQVTQMGQEVILRCVPISNHLYFYWYRQILGQKVEFLVSFYNNEISEKSEIFDDQFSVERPDGSNFTLKIRSTKLEDSAMYFCATRLAGGPGETQYFGPGTRLLVL.

This clone was seen a handful of times. This rearrangement joins TRBV6-5 to TRBJ1-2, with 7 bases matching TRBD1. The germline V gene has CDR1 MNHEY and CDR2 SVGAGI. This CDR3 comprises 16 residues. Trimming removed 3 bases from V and 0 bases from J; junction bases left unmatched: 7. CDR3 residues: CASSYWDSPSNYGYTF. The CDR3 nucleotides are TGTGCCAGCAGTTATTGGGACAGCCCCTCTAACTATGGCTACACCTTC.

The gene calls are TRBV12-3 or TRBV12-4 and TRBJ1-2, with a tentative D call TRBD1 (6 bases). V dropped 10 bases and J dropped 7 bases, with 19 bases sitting between them. The CDR3 totals 13 residues. As DNA, the CDR3 is TGTGCCATCCGGACCCAGGGGCTTGGTGGCTACACCTTC. This codes for CAIRTQGLGGYTF.

The DNA for the CDR3 is TGCGCCAGCAGCTTGTTGGCCGACACCGGGGAGCTGTTTTTT. Its protein is CASSLLADTGELFF. V usage is TRBV5-1 and J usage is TRBJ2-2; D is unclear. The CDR3 is 14 residues long. V lost 1 base and J 3 bases, leaving 7 bases between the germline ends. The V gene's germline CDR1 is SGHRS and CDR2 YFSETQ. The full variable domain, its missing parts supplied by reference TRBV5-1 and TRBJ2-2, is KAGVTQTPRYLIKTRGQQVTLSCSPISGHRSVSWYQQTPGQGLQFLFEYFSETQRNKGNFPGRFSGRQFSNSRSEMNVSTLELGDSALYLCASSLLADTGELFFGEGSRLTVL.

The J gene is TRBJ2-3, the V gene TRBV7-9, with 8 nucleotides matching TRBD1. The ends lost 3 bases at V and 7 bases at J; junction bases unmatched: 15. The CDR3 has 17 residues. In germline, CDR1 is SEHNR, CDR2 FQNEAQ (reference sequence). The CDR3 DNA reads as TGTGCCAGCAGCTTCCCACTCGAACAGGGGGGTAGAAATACGCAGTATTTT. This codes for CASSFPLEQGGRNTQYF.

This sequence joins TRBV6-1 and TRBJ1-5; 10 bases align to TRBD1. The CDR3 is 19 amino acids. Unmatched junction bases numbered 12, after V lost 2 bases and J lost 2 bases. Germline CDR1 and CDR2: MNHNS and SASEGT. The CDR3 here is CASSEIYRTGGGRNQPQHF. CDR3 DNA sequence: TGTGCCAGCAGTGAAATCTACCGGACAGGGGGTGGACGCAATCAGCCCCAGCATTTT.

The sample holds one count of this clone. V gene TRBV28 combines with J gene TRBJ1-1; 7 nucleotides align to TRBD1. The V gene end was trimmed by 10 bases and the J gene end by 2 bases; junction bases not matched to a gene: 13. Germline V gene sequence: CDR1 MDHEN, CDR2 SYDVKM. CDR3 size: 15 residues. DNA for the CDR3: TGTGCCACCGCCTTGGCCGGGACAGCTAACACTGAAGCTTTCTTT. Residues: CATALAGTANTEAFF. Full variable domain (outside the CDR3, taken from reference TRBV28 and TRBJ1-1): DVKVTQSSRYLVKRTGEKVFLECVQDMDHENMFWYRQDPGLGLRLIYFSYDVKMKEKGDIPEGYSVSREKKERFSLILESASTNQTSMYLCATALAGTANTEAFFGQGTRLTVV.

The chain is built from TRBV6-5 and TRBJ2-5, with 8 bases that match TRBD2. Germline CDR1 is MNHEY and CDR2 is SVGAGI. With 6 bases clipped from V and 4 bases from J, the junction kept 7 bases outside the gene matches. The CDR3 is 14 residues long. CDR3 nucleotides: TGTGCCAGCAGATCGGCGGGGGGTGGAGAGACCCAGTACTTC. Protein sequence: CASRSAGGGETQYF.

The table lists this clone with a count of one. The V and J genes are TRBV28 and TRBJ1-2; TRBD1 aligns across 9 bases. The CDR3 is 14 amino acids. The V segment lost 6 bases and the J segment 6 bases; nucleotides outside the gene matches: 8. Per the germline V gene, CDR1 is MDHEN and CDR2 is SYDVKM. The CDR3 loop is CASSPGTGRNGYTF. The CDR3 DNA sequence: TGTGCCAGCAGCCCCGGGACAGGGCGAAATGGCTACACCTTC.

A remark on this clone: One end of the junction fails to match germline, which may point to a read error. The genes are TRBV6-2 or TRBV6-3 and TRBJ1-4; 10 positions match TRBD1. Germline loops: CDR1 MNHEY, CDR2 SVGEGT. This CDR3 is 15 amino acids long. The CDR3 nucleotides are TGTGCCAGCAGCACACGGACGGGACAGGGGAACCGAGCCCATTTT. This sequence encodes CASSTRTGQGNRAHF.

The chain has TRBV7-6 and TRBJ2-5; D unclear. This CDR3 has 11 amino acids. Deletions cut 3 bases from V and 5 bases from J, with 4 bases between. From germline, CDR1 is SGHVS and CDR2 FNYEAQ. The CDR3 sequence: CASSLSETQYF. DNA for the CDR3: TGTGCCAGCAGCTTGTCTGAGACCCAGTACTTC.

This chain joins TRBV7-3 and TRBJ2-1; D may be TRBD2 (6 bases). The CDR3 totals 18 residues. Per the germline V gene, CDR1 is SGHTA and CDR2 is FQGTGA. Trimming stripped 1 base from V and 7 bases from J, with 23 bases between. The CDR3 sequence is CASSLNSGTGRQKNEQFF. DNA of the CDR3: TGTGCCAGCAGCTTAAACTCAGGGACGGGGAGGCAGAAGAATGAGCAGTTCTTC.

The chain is built from TRBV9 and TRBJ1-5, with 8 bases identical to TRBD1. Losses at the gene ends were 3 bases for V and 4 bases for J; bases not matched to a gene: 3. This CDR3 has 14 amino acids. The V gene's germline CDR1 is SGDLS and CDR2 YYNGEE. CDR3 in DNA: TGTGCCAGCAGCGCGACAGGGGCTAATCAGCCCCAGCATTTT. Translation gives CASSATGANQPQHF.